Listed below are T cell receptor beta chains from one sample, sequenced in a study of blood T cell repertoires in COVID-19. The protocol was immunoSEQ multiplex PCR, while the TCRdb copy is restricted to in-frame clones and leaves out a portion. The table shows about 440,000 clones, with around 90% occurring only once. The sequencing input was PBMCs or T cells enriched from blood (not recorded which). These receptors were collected from a man aged 18 to 35 who had recovered from COVID-19. Each CDR3 is given with its conserved first and last residue.

V gene,CDR3 protein
TRBV4-1,CASSPEGRINYGYTF
TRBV10-3,CAISEGQGKNIQYF
TRBV20-1,CSASRGLGEETQYF
TRBV10-3,CAIRDANSPLHF
TRBV7-9,CASSLSEPTNQPQHF
TRBV25-1,CASSDPTVRGGLGEKLFF
TRBV4-1,CASSQGPEQNYGYTF
TRBV6-5,CATTGLANTGELFF
TRBV6-5,CATRQGYPNYGYTF
TRBV6-5,CASEGGNSGNTIYF
TRBV7-8,CASSLAGERLVGANVLTF
TRBV4-1,CASSRTGDLSEKLFF
TRBV9,CASSPGQGVQQYF
TRBV7-9,CASSSWTSGDYNEQFF
TRBV9,CASSVGTSGRARFF
TRBV7-8,CASRQTGGFSGNTIYF
TRBV27,CASSLSGLERNIQYF
TRBV7-3,CASSLSQGVNTEAFF
TRBV9,CASSVKGTDQPQHF
TRBV2,CASTTQGVYADTQYF
TRBV11-2,CASSLSLPSYEQYF
TRBV3-1/TRBV3-2,CASSRTSGSGANVLTF
TRBV19,CASCELTGSQPQHF
TRBV10-2,CASRRGGRGTGELFF
TRBV12-3/TRBV12-4,CASSLGLNTQYF
TRBV5-5,CASSPHPYSEQFF
TRBV15,CATSARTGAYGYTF
TRBV2,CASRTSGKLFF
TRBV7-3,CASSKTGTGSETQYF
TRBV28,CASRGQGGEKLFF
TRBV28,CASSSAAQGANEQYF
TRBV4-1,CASRDRDGIKLFF
TRBV3-1/TRBV3-2,CASSQGKTGTYNSPLHF
TRBV5-4,CASSPGSFSGAETQYF
TRBV19,CASSPKGGSNSPLHF
TRBV7-2,CASSPWTGEGEQFF
TRBV19,CASSIGTGGGYTF
TRBV30,CAWSGLAGGPNTGELFF
TRBV10-3,CAISAPGQGIYEQYF
TRBV29-1,CSVGGANEKLFF
TRBV5-4,CASSLRGARGYTF
TRBV11-1,CASTQDGTKQDTQYF
TRBV2,CASSRDRTDTQYF